This note documents a single T cell receptor beta chain sequence. Its antigen remains unknown. The entry originates in a study of beta chain features in type 1 diabetes. Since all of the isolated RNA was reverse transcribed, expressed TCRB transcripts were what got sequenced. Approximately 3.5 million reads, on average, came from each naive, central memory and regulatory T cell sample. Here immunoSEQ multiplex PCR was the method, and the copy in TCRdb shows in-frame clones only, minus some. The repertoire holds 140,000 to 150,000 clones, with 13% as singletons. The J segment lost 8 bases and the V segment lost 4 bases, leaving 11 bases of the junction unmatched. The length of the CDR3 is 14 residues. Germline CDR1 SGDLS, CDR2 YYNGEE. Findings and limits, study-wide: In comparison with healthy donors, patients had naive, central memory and Treg TCRB repertoires that appeared more similar. Type 1 diabetes patients showed a moderate but significant shortening of TCRB CDR3s in all four CD4+ subsets.

V gene TRBV9 combines with J gene TRBJ1-1; 7 positions agree with TRBD1. Sequencing input: central memory CD4+ T cells from blood. This sequence originates from a man between 18 and 35 years old with type 1 diabetes. CDR3 in DNA: TGTGCCAGCAGCCCGTCGTGGACAGGCTTAGAAGCTTTCTTT. Translating gives CASSPSWTGLEAFF.